This TCR beta chain was identified during a study of blood T cell repertoires in COVID-19 (TCRdb year 2020). Regarding the study in general: Samples covering the acute and convalescent phases of COVID-19 were provided by collaborators in the United States, Italy and Spain. The material from the prospective study consisted of cDNA or gDNA derived from T cells, B-cell-depleted T cells, or PBMCs. Deeply sampled blood TCRbeta repertoires from subjects exposed to, actively infected with, or recovered from COVID-19 were included in the dataset. The repertoires were released in a freely available public database intended as a resource for research on the immune response to SARS-CoV-2. The samples were drawn from the first 160 participants of the ongoing ImmuneRACE study and from more than 1,000 subjects provided by 6 global collaborators. Sample metadata almost always included a de-identified subject ID, COVID-19 status, age in years and sex. Where available, HLA class I and class II types were taken from metadata supplied by the sample provider and were not determined by assay-based typing. Results and caveats for the whole study, not just this receptor: How much clinical and demographic metadata was included differed by source and by participant, and the metadata was provided uncurated.

The collaborating institutions used their own protocols to collect whole blood in K2EDTA tubes. Collaborator samples were shipped for TCRbeta analysis as frozen whole blood, isolated PBMCs, or DNA extracted from either sample type. The cysteine opens and the phenylalanine closes a CDR3 of 16 amino acids. Only the CDR3 DNA stays, 48 bases, in frame from base 1. From the germline V gene, CDR1 is KGHSH and CDR2 is LQKENI. V is trimmed back by 6 bases and J by 4 bases, and the junction contains 8 bases that no gene match accounts for. TCRbeta CDR3 regions were amplified from genomic DNA using the immunoSEQ Assay, a bias-controlled multiplex PCR. The paper's processing steps were these. The number of nucleated cells in each sample was estimated by amplification of reference gene primers within the assay. Sequence reads were collapsed and filtered to measure the absolute abundance of every unique TCRbeta CDR3 rearrangement. Productive Simpson clonality was computed per sample as the square root of Simpson's diversity index over productive rearrangements. This immuneACCESS table, as held by TCRdb, lists in-frame sequences with V and J called but not all clones. Of the missing ones, under half trace to an unresolved V gene in checked studies; the others have no known cause. Clone size and the V and J calls come from that table; the DNA yielded D and trimming. The sample table holds approximately 90,000 clones, of which around 87% were seen once. About a sixth of the sample lies in the top ten.

Regarding this clone: Its antigen is not yet known. Per-nucleotide qualities are absent, and no much larger clonotype sits a single base away.

This TCR was sampled from a human donor in a cohort sampled during active COVID-19. This sequence uses TRBV18 and TRBJ2-1, and 11 bases in between align with TRBD1. Sequenced: peripheral blood. The sequence in DNA is TGTGCCAGCTCGACGGCCGGACAGGGGGCTTACAATGAGCAGTTCTTC. It is translated as CASSTAGQGAYNEQFF.